What follows are 30 T cell receptor beta chains derived from one specimen sequenced in a study of T cell repertoires in cytomegalovirus infection. TCRdb re-called the reads with MiXCR, one entry per CDR3 protein. The data show 900,000 to 950,000 distinct CDR3 sequences, around 32% seen once. Their specific antigens are unknown. Source: cultured CD8+ T cells from PBMCs, taken from culture after CMV antigen stimulation. The receptors were sampled from a human donor in good health (CMV status not recorded). Some clones in this sample may be carry-over from other donors' samples.

This clonotype appeared many times. The chain links TRBV28 to TRBJ1-2; 12 nucleotides agree with TRBD1. The CDR3 loop spans 18 amino acids. Germline-derived CDR1 and CDR2 are MDHEN and SYDVKM. V dropped 9 bases and J dropped 5; count of bases not matched to a gene: 19. CDR3 bases: TGTGCCAGTCATATATTTTCCGGGACAGGGGGCTTGGAGTATGGCTACACCTTC. Translation gives CASHIFSGTGGLEYGYTF.

The rearrangement joins TRBV5-6 to TRBJ2-7, with a possible D match to TRBD2 (6 bases). The V gene's germline CDR1 is SGHDT and CDR2 YYEEEE. Trimming cost V 4 bases and J 6 bases, with 20 bases left between them. CDR3 length: 15 amino acids. The CDR3 sequence: CASSGGTVPSGEQYV. The CDR3 DNA reads as TGTGCCAGCAGCGGCGGGACTGTTCCTTCGGGCGAGCAGTACGTC.

The rearrangement links TRBV7-6 to TRBJ1-1, with 7 bases identical to TRBD1. Germline loops: CDR1 SGHVS, CDR2 FNYEAQ. V shed 7 bases, J shed 0 bases, and the junction held 11 bases outside the gene matches. This CDR3 is 16 amino acids long. CDR3 sequence (DNA): TGTGCCAGCATTAAGTTATTGGGACAGCTGAACACTGAAGCTTTCTTT. This sequence encodes CASIKLLGQLNTEAFF. Variable domain in full (rest from reference TRBV7-6 and TRBJ1-1): GAGVSQSPRYKVTKRGQDVALRCDPISGHVSLYWYRQALGQGPEFLTYFNYEAQQDKSGLPNDRFSAERPEGSISTLTIQRTEQRDSAMYRCASIKLLGQLNTEAFFGQGTRLTVV.

The sample holds a few counts of this clonotype. The gene calls are TRBV12-5 and TRBJ1-2; no definite D call. V was pared by 3 bases and J by 8 bases, with 22 bases between. The CDR3 loop spans 16 amino acids. Per the germline V gene, CDR1 is LGHNT and CDR2 is FRNRAP. The CDR3 region is CASGFWTVAHIDGYTF. As DNA, the CDR3 is TGTGCTAGTGGTTTCTGGACGGTCGCCCACATCGACGGCTACACCTTC.

The chain is built from TRBV7-2 and TRBJ2-1; possible D gene TRBD2, 6 bases. V lost 4 bases to trimming and J lost 4 bases, with 11 bases between them. CDR1 is SGHTA and CDR2 is FQGNSA in the germline V gene. The CDR3 is made up of 14 amino acids. The CDR3 bases are TGTGCCAGCAGCTCAGACGGGGGTTACAATGAGCAGTTCTTC. Protein product: CASSSDGGYNEQFF.

This clonotype occurred once. The chain carries TRBV12-3 or TRBV12-4 and TRBJ2-3, with 14 bases lining up with TRBD2. After removal of 6 bases from V and 8 bases from J, the junction contained 10 bases not matched to a gene. The CDR3 spans 16 residues. CDR3 in amino acids: CASSPGLAGGYGTQYF. CDR3 in DNA: TGTGCCAGCAGCCCAGGACTAGCGGGGGGCTACGGTACGCAGTATTTT.

V usage is TRBV10-3 and J usage is TRBJ1-1; no firm D call. This CDR3 region has 12 residues. Trimming cost V 7 bases and J 0 bases, with 6 bases left between them. Germline V gene data show CDR1 as ENHRY and CDR2 as SYGVKD. The CDR3 protein is CAIKAMNTEAFF. In nucleotides, the CDR3 is TGTGCCATCAAGGCCATGAACACTGAAGCTTTCTTT.

J is TRBJ2-3 and V is TRBV4-2, with TRBD1 matching 11 bases. V lost 5 bases and J lost 5; bases outside the gene matches: 12. Germline-derived CDR1 and CDR2 are LGHNA and YNFKEQ. This CDR3 comprises 17 residues. CDR3 sequence (DNA): TGTGCCAGCAGCGAGTTCCAGGGACAGGGGGAGAAAGATACGCAGTATTTT. It translates to CASSEFQGQGEKDTQYF.

This sequence joins TRBV12-3 or TRBV12-4 and TRBJ1-4; no firm D call. Trimming stripped 3 bases from V and 1 base from J, with 15 bases between. The CDR3 has 17 residues. The DNA for the CDR3 is TGTGCCAGCAGTTTTAACCCCGGGAGGAGAACTAATGAAAAACTGTTTTTT. Translation: CASSFNPGRRTNEKLFF.

This clonotype was counted a few times. The chain couples TRBV15 to TRBJ2-3; a possible D gene is TRBD1 (5 bases). This CDR3 is 18 amino acids long. The germline V gene encodes CDR1 LNHNV and CDR2 YYDKDF (reference sequence). Trimming took 4 bases from V and 2 from J, leaving 22 bases between them. Here the CDR3 reads CATSTFFTRVDATDTQYF. CDR3 DNA sequence: TGTGCCACCAGCACCTTTTTTACCAGGGTTGACGCCACAGATACGCAGTATTTT.

In this sample, this clonotype turned up many times. This sequence joins TRBV7-2 and TRBJ2-2, with D possibly matching TRBD2 (7 bases). The CDR3 has 16 residues. V lost 0 bases to trimming and J lost 4 bases, with 12 bases between them. The germline gives CDR1 SGHTA, CDR2 FQGNSA. The CDR3 here is CASSLARGALTGELFF. The CDR3 DNA reads TGTGCCAGCAGCTTAGCACGGGGGGCTCTCACCGGGGAGCTGTTTTTT.

This clonotype was found a few times. The gene calls are TRBV15 and TRBJ2-1, with D possibly TRBD1 on 6 matching bases. V was cut by 8 bases and J by 4 bases, with 12 bases left in between. This CDR3 has 13 amino acids. Germline-derived CDR1 and CDR2 are LNHNV and YYDKDF (reference sequence). The CDR3 protein is CATRDINYNEQFF. CDR3 in DNA: TGTGCCACCCGGGACATTAATTACAATGAGCAGTTCTTC.

The gene calls are TRBV20-1 and TRBJ2-1; 13 nucleotides line up with TRBD2. V was clipped by 5 bases and J by 0 bases; unmatched bases: 7. Per germline, CDR1 DFQATT and CDR2 SNEGSKA (reference sequence). The CDR3 is 17 amino acids. CDR3 sequence reads: CSAVGLAGPSSYNEQFF. CDR3 nucleotide sequence: TGCAGTGCTGTGGGACTAGCGGGGCCTAGCTCCTACAATGAGCAGTTCTTC.

This clonotype has only a few counts. This chain links TRBV15 with TRBJ1-1; maybe TRBD1 (5 bases). V lost 5 bases and J 4 bases, leaving 11 bases between the germline ends. Germline lookup yields CDR1 LNHNV and CDR2 YYDKDF (reference sequence). This CDR3 is built from 13 residues. CDR3 protein: CATSQKGVTEAFF. CDR3 DNA: TGTGCCACCAGCCAGAAAGGGGTCACTGAAGCTTTCTTT.

The chain is built from TRBV4-1 and TRBJ2-5; TRBD2 matches at 7 bases. The CDR3 totals 15 residues. With V trimmed by 0 bases and J by 2 bases, 3 bases remained unmatched. Germline V gene data show CDR1 as MGHRA and CDR2 as YSYEKL. The CDR3 DNA reads as TGCGCCAGCAGCCAAGAGGGGACTACTCAAGAGACCCAGTACTTC. It encodes CASSQEGTTQETQYF.

The chain carries TRBV6-8 and TRBJ1-6; possibly TRBD1 for D (6 bases). Germline assignment: CDR1 MNHGY and CDR2 SAAAGT. Trimming left V 7 bases short and J 6 bases short, with 19 bases between. The CDR3 extends over 16 amino acids. Written as DNA, the CDR3 is TGTGCCAGCAACCCTAGGGCCGGGACACCTAATTCACCCCTCCACTTT. Protein: CASNPRAGTPNSPLHF.

This clonotype has more than one count but fewer than ten. J is TRBJ2-3 and V is TRBV7-6; D call uncertain. CDR1 and CDR2 from the germline V gene are SGHVS and FNYEAQ. V shed 7 bases and J shed 3 bases, with 14 bases lying between them. The CDR3 runs 14 residues. In DNA form, the CDR3 reads TGTGCCAGCACCCAGTCGCCAGGAACAGATACGCAGTATTTT. Residues: CASTQSPGTDTQYF.

This sequence joins TRBV6-1 and TRBJ1-1; TRBD1 is a possible D gene (6 bases). CDR1 is MNHNS, CDR2 SASEGT, per germline. Trimming shortened V by 5 bases and J by 5 bases, and 21 bases separated the two germline ends. The CDR3 totals 16 residues. The CDR3 loop reads CASSYPKGRGWTEAFF. The CDR3 bases are TGTGCCAGCAGTTACCCCAAGGGCAGGGGTTGGACTGAAGCTTTCTTT.

The genes are TRBV4-3 and TRBJ2-3, with TRBD2 matching over 7 bases. Per the germline V gene, CDR1 is LGHNA and CDR2 is YSLEER. CDR3 length: 17 amino acids. V gave up 4 bases and J gave up 1 base; unmatched junction bases: 11. The CDR3 sequence: CASSLSGLDGGTDTQYF. The CDR3 nucleotides read TGCGCCAGCAGCCTATCAGGACTAGATGGTGGCACAGATACGCAGTATTTT.

V usage is TRBV27 and J usage is TRBJ1-1; no firm D call. V lost 3 bases and J 3 bases, leaving 8 bases between the germline ends. Germline V gene sequence: CDR1 MNHEY, CDR2 SMNVEV (reference sequence). The CDR3 totals 13 residues. Here the CDR3 reads CASSLKVYTEAFF. DNA of the CDR3: TGTGCCAGCAGTTTGAAGGTTTACACTGAAGCTTTCTTT.

In its sample, this clonotype was seen a few times. This chain joins TRBV5-6 and TRBJ2-1; D gene uncertain. V was trimmed by 0 bases and J by 0 bases, leaving 10 bases between them. The CDR3 is 16 amino acids. Germline V lookup: CDR1 SGHDT, CDR2 YYEEEE. The CDR3 loop reads CASSLGPASSYNEQFF. As DNA, the CDR3 is TGTGCCAGCAGCTTGGGCCCGGCTAGCTCCTACAATGAGCAGTTCTTC.

This clonotype has only one observation. The chain recombines TRBV6-2 or TRBV6-3 with TRBJ1-4; no reliable D call. The V end was cut by 0 bases, the J end by 8 bases, with 13 bases between. The germline CDR1 and CDR2 sequences are MNHEY and SVGEGT. This CDR3 spans 15 amino acids. CDR3 coding DNA: TGTGCCAGCAGTTACTCAAGCCCCATGGGGGAAAAACTGTTTTTT. It specifies CASSYSSPMGEKLFF.

The chain is built from TRBV6-2 or TRBV6-3 and TRBJ1-5; D is unresolved. The CDR3 is 15 residues long. Trimming removed 6 bases from V and 5 bases from J, with 17 bases in between. CDR1 and CDR2 (germline): MNHEY, SVGEGT. The CDR3 DNA is TGTGCCAGCAGGCTAAGTCGCATATGGGATCAGCCCCAGCATTTT. Protein product: CASRLSRIWDQPQHF.

The chain recombines TRBV9 with TRBJ1-2; D is ambiguous. The CDR3 is 14 residues long. V dropped 0 bases and J dropped 2 bases, with 8 bases sitting between them. Germline V gene sequence: CDR1 SGDLS, CDR2 YYNGEE. The CDR3, as DNA: TGTGCCAGCAGCGTAGCGGCAGGAAACTATGGCTACACCTTC. Its protein product is CASSVAAGNYGYTF.

This clonotype appeared a few times. The rearrangement uses TRBV29-1 and TRBJ2-6; D uncertain. The CDR3 consists of 15 residues. Germline CDR1 and CDR2: SQVTM and ANQGSEA. Trimming took 1 base from V and 0 from J, leaving 7 bases between them. CDR3 sequence: CSVEVRDSGANVLTF. The CDR3 DNA sequence: TGCAGCGTTGAAGTCCGAGACTCTGGGGCCAACGTCCTGACTTTC.

The chain carries TRBV3-1 and TRBJ1-4, with TRBD1 matching 7 bases. The CDR3 sequence is 15 residues long. The germline V gene encodes CDR1 LGHDT and CDR2 YNNKEL (reference sequence). The V and J ends lost 3 bases and 7 bases, in that order; junction bases with no gene match: 8. CDR3 coding DNA: TGTGCCAGCAGCCATCAACGACAGGGAGGTGAAAAACTGTTTTTT. Protein sequence: CASSHQRQGGEKLFF.

This chain links TRBV11-3 with TRBJ2-1; D possibly corresponds to TRBD1 (6 bases). Germline lookup yields CDR1 SGHNT and CDR2 YENEEA. The V end was cut by 4 bases, the J end by 3 bases, with 10 bases between. The CDR3 loop spans 14 amino acids. CDR3 sequence reads: CASSSRDNYNEQFF. For the CDR3, the DNA is TGTGCCAGCAGCTCCCGGGACAACTACAATGAGCAGTTCTTC.

As DNA, the CDR3 is TGTGCCAGTAGCTCGGGGACATCGATTACCTACGAGCAGTACTTC. This encodes CASSSGTSITYEQYF. This rearrangement joins TRBV19 to TRBJ2-7; possibly TRBD1 for D (6 bases). Trimming took off 6 bases at V and 2 bases at J, with 17 bases between the two ends. Germline CDR1 is LNHDA and CDR2 is SQIVND (reference sequence). This CDR3 has 15 residues. The variable domain in full, completed from reference TRBV19 and TRBJ2-7, reads DGGITQSPKYLFRKEGQNVTLSCEQNLNHDAMYWYRQDPGQGLRLIYYSQIVNDFQKGDIAEGYSVSREKKESFPLTVTSAQKNPTAFYLCASSSGTSITYEQYFGPGTRLTVT.

The table lists this clonotype with a few counts. The V gene is TRBV27, the J gene TRBJ2-1; D might be TRBD2 (6 bases). Germline CDR1 is MNHEY and CDR2 is SMNVEV (reference sequence). Trimming cost V 8 bases and J 0 bases, with 14 bases left between them. The CDR3 totals 15 residues. CDR3 DNA sequence: TGTGCCAGCCGGCCGGGACTGCGCTCCTACAATGAGCAGTTCTTC. Translated, it gives CASRPGLRSYNEQFF.

On this clonotype itself: No DNA is shown, since the ends of the CDR3 on it are uncertain; the CDR3 is the one TCRdb lists. The chain employs TRBV7-5 and TRBJ1-2; the tabulated D call, TRBD1, remains unverified against the DNA. TRBV7-5 is labeled a pseudogene. A total of 20 residues make up the CDR3, ends included. CDR3 protein: CISVPEAPGGTLVVNYGYTF.